This paragraph covers one T cell receptor (beta chain) sequence. CDR1 is SEHNR, CDR2 FQNEAQ, per germline (reference sequence). This CDR3 has 15 amino acids. The ends were cut back, 5 bases at V and 2 bases at J, with 12 bases in the middle. This sample was taken from a study of CD8+ T cells in alopecia areata. Following RNA extraction, reverse transcription yielded cDNA that acted as the sequencing template. Profiled with immunoSEQ multiplex PCR; TCRdb holds only in-frame clones, not every one. Among around 60,000 clones listed, 44% were seen once. This clonotype was obtained from a human donor with alopecia areata. This rearrangement joins TRBV7-9 to TRBJ2-2, with D tentatively TRBD2 (5 bases). The sample comprised NKG2D-low CD8+ T cells sorted from blood. DNA for the CDR3: TGTGCCAGCAGCACCTGGACTGGTAACACCGGGGAGCTGTTTTTT. Translated: CASSTWTGNTGELFF.